Listed here is a single T cell receptor beta chain. Its target is not known. TCRdb's copy holds only in-frame clones and misses some; the assay was immunoSEQ multiplex PCR. The sample includes around 130,000 clones, about nine tenths of them seen just once. The data derive from a study of T cell responses to AZD1222 COVID-19 vaccine. This CDR3 spans 17 amino acids. Trimming shortened V by 7 bases and J by 0 bases, and 19 bases separated the two germline ends. CDR1 MDHEN and CDR2 SYDVKM come from the germline V gene. Findings and caveats of the study: White British ancestry dominated among donors, who included more females, and clonal diversity was possibly underestimated. Seropositive at baseline were only a handful of AZD1222 recipients. Spike-spanning, vaccine-associated CD4 TCRs were dominant at 160-218 and 743-854. Repertoires were sampled only after the peak T cell response.

This TCR was recovered from an adult who received the AZD1222 COVID-19 vaccine. This chain links TRBV28 with TRBJ2-1; no definite D call. This sample comprised peripheral blood, obtained 28 days after the second AZD1222 dose. This CDR3 is CASIPDPPAVSYNEQFF. The DNA for the CDR3 is TGTGCCAGCATCCCTGACCCCCCGGCGGTCTCCTACAATGAGCAGTTCTTC.